This T cell receptor (beta chain) was retrieved from a study of T cell repertoires in cytomegalovirus infection. Study in general: Signatures in public TCR beta sequences pointed to both CMV infection and matching HLA type.

This clonotype appeared a few times. Antigen unknown. General study results and limits: It was HLA-C-restricted CMV-specific TCR beta clonotypes that dominated the response ex vivo.

The CDR3 consists of 15 residues. The V gene's germline CDR1 is MNHEY and CDR2 SVGAGI. Trimming left V 2 bases short and J 0 bases short, with 9 bases between. TCRdb independently ran MiXCR on the reads; one entry per CDR3 protein. This sample has about 310,000 distinct CDR3 sequences, with about a sixth found just once. This receptor was taken from a human donor in good health (CMV status not recorded). Some clones in this sample may be carry-over from other donors' samples. The sequenced material came from PBMCs. The chain couples TRBV6-5 to TRBJ2-3; tentative D call: TRBD2 (5 bases). The DNA for the CDR3 is TGTGCCAGCAGTTACACGGGGTTCAGCACAGATACGCAGTATTTT. Amino acids: CASSYTGFSTDTQYF.